The T cell receptor (beta chain) under discussion was sequenced for a study of synovial regulatory T cells in juvenile arthritis (dated by TCRdb to 2014 to 2015). Context from the whole study: Of the sequenced patients, about six received methotrexate, one received methotrexate plus infliximab, three were therapy-naive, and one had no treatment information. The TCR repertoire comparisons covered Treg and Teff subsets from roughly ten JIA patients with active disease. The study compared TCRbeta CDR3 repertoires of blood iaTreg cells, other blood Treg cells and synovial fluid Treg cells from matched patient samples. Effector T cell subsets were also sequenced in the study cohort for comparisons, but only blood and synovial fluid Treg cells are covered by the Treg dataset alone.

Concerning this clone itself: Its binding antigen is unknown.

Points the paper makes about the study in general: Lower TCR diversity was observed in blood iaTreg cells than in other blood Treg cells, consistent with antigen-driven expansion. iaTreg TCR repertoires were largely private across patients and partially overlapped with synovial Teff and blood CPL repertoires. Synovial Treg cells shared more CDR3 sequences with iaTreg cells than with other blood Treg cells, and Chao-Jaccard similarity confirmed that synovial Treg cells were more closely related to iaTreg cells.

TCR repertoires were obtained from approximately eleven juvenile idiopathic arthritis patients with active disease who had not reached inactive disease, of whom 3 were polyarticular and 8 were oligoarticular. A median age of approximately 10 years (range roughly 2.1-22.9) and a median disease duration of about 7 years (range 0.2-19.1) were recorded for the TCR-sequenced patients. Samples for TCR repertoire analysis came from two centres in Italy. Peripheral blood mononuclear cells were separated using a Histopaque-1077 density gradient and frozen in about 90% FCS with about 10% DMSO. Preparation of the library involved the immunoSEQ multiplex PCR assay. TCRbeta CDR3 sequencing was carried out by Adaptive Biotechnologies. Per the source publication's procedure: Repertoire similarity was assessed using the Chao-modified Jaccard index and the median clonotype overlap from 200 random subsamples at equal sample size. Similarity analyses used either productive nucleotide sequences or in silico-translated amino acid sequences. To compare repertoires, the researchers applied hierarchical clustering with single linkage as well as t-SNE, based on Chao-modified Jaccard distances. After normalising for sample size, the researchers measured repertoire diversity with the Renyi index across a range of alpha values. Here the immuneACCESS table is served through TCRdb, limited to in-frame sequences with V and J called. Missing clones are a known gap in these copies; in checked studies unresolved V genes cover under half, and the rest lacks a known reason. The V and J calls and clone size were taken over from that table, and D and trimming were inferred from the DNA. Per the sample table, the count is 9,000 to 10,000 clones. Together, the top ten hold around 0.71% of the sample.

The germline V gene specifies SGHRS as CDR1 and YFSETQ as CDR2. The CDR3 starts with the cysteine, ends with the phenylalanine, and has 12 residues. The DNA is unrecorded. The V and J genes are TRBV5-1 and TRBJ2-7. This receptor was identified in a donor younger than 30 with juvenile idiopathic arthritis. The sequenced sample consisted of Treg cells from blood. The cell subset or site label, read with the paper, signifies: remaining (HLA-DR-negative) circulating blood Treg cells. CDR3 reads: CASRLQDYEQYF.